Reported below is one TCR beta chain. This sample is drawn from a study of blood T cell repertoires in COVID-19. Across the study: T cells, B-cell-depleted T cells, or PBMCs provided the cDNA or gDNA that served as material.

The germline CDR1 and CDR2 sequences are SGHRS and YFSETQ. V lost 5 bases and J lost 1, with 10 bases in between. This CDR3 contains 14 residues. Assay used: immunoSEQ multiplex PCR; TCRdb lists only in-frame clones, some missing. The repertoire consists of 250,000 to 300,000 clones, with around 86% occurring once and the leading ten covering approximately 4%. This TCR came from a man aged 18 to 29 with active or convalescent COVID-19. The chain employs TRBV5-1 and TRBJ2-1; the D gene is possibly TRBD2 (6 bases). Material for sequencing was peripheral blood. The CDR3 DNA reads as TGCGCCAGCAGTCCGGGGGAATCCTACAATGAGCAGTTCTTC. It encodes CASSPGESYNEQFF.